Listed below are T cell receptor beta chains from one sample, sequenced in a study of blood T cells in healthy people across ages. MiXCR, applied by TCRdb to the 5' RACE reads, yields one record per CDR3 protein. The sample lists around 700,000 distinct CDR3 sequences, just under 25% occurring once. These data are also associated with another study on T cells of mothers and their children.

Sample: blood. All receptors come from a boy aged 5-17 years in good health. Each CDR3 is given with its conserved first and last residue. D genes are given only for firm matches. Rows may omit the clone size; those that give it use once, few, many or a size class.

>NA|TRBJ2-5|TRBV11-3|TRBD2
CASSFVTSIQETQYF
TGTGCCAGCAGCTTTGTGACTAGCATCCAAGAGACCCAGTACTTC
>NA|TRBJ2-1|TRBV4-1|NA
CASSSLEGGTYNEQFF
TGCGCCAGCAGCTCCCTGGAGGGGGGCACCTACAATGAGCAGTTCTTC
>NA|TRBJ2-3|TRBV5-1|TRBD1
CASSWDGQGRVTDTQYF
TGCGCCAGCAGCTGGGACGGACAGGGGAGGGTCACAGATACGCAGTATTTT
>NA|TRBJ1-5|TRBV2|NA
CASSENGRENQPQHF
TGTGCCAGCAGTGAAAATGGCAGAGAGAATCAGCCCCAGCATTTT
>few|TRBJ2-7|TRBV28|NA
CASSLQASYEQYF
TGTGCCAGCAGTTTGCAGGCCTCCTACGAGCAGTACTTC
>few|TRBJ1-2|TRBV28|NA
CASSLFARGETNYGYTF
TGTGCCAGCAGTTTATTCGCGCGGGGGGAAACTAACTATGGCTACACCTTC
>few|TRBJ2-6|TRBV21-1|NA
CASSSQLRDRVLPSSGANVLTF
TGTGCCAGCAGCTCACAGCTACGGGATAGGGTCCTACCAAGCTCTGGGGCCAACGTCCTGACTTTC
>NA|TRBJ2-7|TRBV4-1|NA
CASSQESAPQSYEQYF
TGCGCCAGCAGCCAAGAGTCGGCTCCCCAATCCTACGAGCAGTACTTC
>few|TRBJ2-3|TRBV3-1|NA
CASSQLRALDTQYF
TGTGCCAGCAGCCAACTCAGGGCGTTAGATACGCAGTATTTT
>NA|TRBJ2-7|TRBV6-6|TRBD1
CASSYSGTGNDEQYF
TGTGCCAGCAGTTACTCAGGGACAGGGAACGACGAGCAGTACTTC